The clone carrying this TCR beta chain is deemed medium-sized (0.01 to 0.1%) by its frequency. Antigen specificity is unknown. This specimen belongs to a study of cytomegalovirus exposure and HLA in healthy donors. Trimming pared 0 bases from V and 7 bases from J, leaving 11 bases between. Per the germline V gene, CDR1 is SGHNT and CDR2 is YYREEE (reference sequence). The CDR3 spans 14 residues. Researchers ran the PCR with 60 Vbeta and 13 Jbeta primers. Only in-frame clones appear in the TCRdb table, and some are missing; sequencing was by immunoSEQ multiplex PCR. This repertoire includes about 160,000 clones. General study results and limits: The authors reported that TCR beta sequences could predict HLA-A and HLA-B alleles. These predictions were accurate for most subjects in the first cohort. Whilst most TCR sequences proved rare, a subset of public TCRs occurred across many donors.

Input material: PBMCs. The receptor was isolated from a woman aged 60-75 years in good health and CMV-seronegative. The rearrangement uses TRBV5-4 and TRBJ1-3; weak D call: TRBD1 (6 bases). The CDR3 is CASSLDREPNTIYF. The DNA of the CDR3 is TGTGCCAGCAGCTTGGACAGGGAACCCAACACCATATATTTT.